The 14 T cell receptor beta chains below come from one sample, sequenced in a study of OX40 agonist ivuxolimab in advanced cancers. Some clones are missing from TCRdb's copy, which holds only in-frame ones; the method was immunoSEQ multiplex PCR. The sample lists some 80,000 clones; around 94% were seen once. Here the sequenced sample was CD4+ or CD8+ T cells sorted from blood, taken in a trial of the OX40 agonist ivuxolimab. These receptors were obtained from an adult with an advanced solid tumor such as melanoma, head and neck, liver or kidney cancer.

The chain has TRBV11-3 and TRBJ2-3, with D possibly being TRBD1 (5 bases). Trimming stripped 1 base from V and 4 bases from J, with 12 bases between. CDR1 and CDR2 from the germline V gene are SGHNT and YENEEA. The CDR3 runs to 15 residues. The CDR3 reads CASSLAWEGADTQYF. The DNA for the CDR3 is TGTGCCAGCAGCTTAGCCTGGGAAGGGGCAGATACGCAGTATTTT.

J is TRBJ2-7 and V is TRBV5-6; the D gene is possibly TRBD2 (6 bases). There are 12 residues in the CDR3. The germline V gene encodes CDR1 SGHDT and CDR2 YYEEEE. V was trimmed by 1 base and J by 5 bases, leaving 7 bases between them. The CDR3 DNA is TGTGCCAGCAGCTTGAGGAGGGACGAGCAGTACTTC. Translated, it gives CASSLRRDEQYF.

This chain uses TRBV4-3 with TRBJ2-6, with TRBD1 identical over 8 bases. Germline V gives CDR1 LGHNA, CDR2 YSLEER. The CDR3 contains 18 residues. Losses at the gene ends were 0 bases for V and 0 bases for J; bases not matched to a gene: 4. CDR3 in amino acids: CASSQEATGASGANVLTF. CDR3 bases: TGCGCCAGCAGCCAAGAGGCGACAGGGGCCTCTGGGGCCAACGTCCTGACTTTC.

The chain combines TRBV12-5 with TRBJ2-3; no firm D call. The CDR3 spans 13 residues. CDR1 LGHNT and CDR2 FRNRAP come from the germline V gene. V lost 2 bases to trimming and J lost 4 bases, with 7 bases between them. CDR3 in amino acids: CASGLWVSDTQYF. The CDR3 nucleotides are TGTGCTAGTGGTTTGTGGGTATCAGATACGCAGTATTTT.

This chain links TRBV19 with TRBJ2-2, with D possibly being TRBD2 (6 bases). V was shortened by 7 bases and J by 3 bases, with 12 bases between the two germline ends. The CDR3 length is 14 residues. CDR1 and CDR2 (germline): LNHDA, SQIVND (reference sequence). The chain's CDR3 is CASKRDFYTGELFF. The CDR3 DNA is TGTGCCAGTAAGAGGGACTTTTACACCGGGGAGCTGTTTTTT. Full variable domain (outside the CDR3, taken from reference TRBV19 and TRBJ2-2): DGGITQSPKYLFRKEGQNVTLSCEQNLNHDAMYWYRQDPGQGLRLIYYSQIVNDFQKGDIAEGYSVSREKKESFPLTVTSAQKNPTAFYLCASKRDFYTGELFFGEGSRLTVL.

V gene TRBV11-2 combines with J gene TRBJ1-3; D remains ambiguous. Germline V CDR1 and CDR2: SGHAT, FQNNGV. The CDR3 is made up of 16 amino acids. Trimming shortened V by 4 bases and J by 6 bases, and 19 bases separated the two germline ends. Here the CDR3 DNA reads TGTGCCAGCAGCTCTTTCCCCCCGGGTGTTGAAAACACCATATATTTT. It codes for CASSSFPPGVENTIYF.

V and J are TRBV9 and TRBJ2-7; D ambiguous. This CDR3 has 14 residues. V lost 1 base to trimming and J lost 2 bases, with 10 bases between them. The V gene's germline CDR1 is SGDLS and CDR2 YYNGEE. In nucleotides, the CDR3 is TGTGCCAGCAGCGTAAGTCCCGGCACCTACGAGCAGTACTTC. This sequence encodes CASSVSPGTYEQYF.

This chain joins TRBV10-2 and TRBJ1-1; D gene unclear. Trimming took off 9 bases at V and 0 bases at J, with 8 bases between the two ends. CDR3 length equals 12 residues. Germline values: CDR1 WSHSY, CDR2 SAAADI. Written as DNA, the CDR3 is TGCGCCAGTTCGACTCTGAACACTGAAGCTTTCTTT. Its protein product is CASSTLNTEAFF.

This sequence joins TRBV25-1 and TRBJ2-5; 10 nucleotides line up with TRBD1. The J call may not be correct, given that the DNA end is closer to TRBJ2-7. Germline CDR1 and CDR2: MGHDK and SYGVNS. This CDR3 region has 14 residues. CDR3 DNA sequence: TGTGCCAGCAGTTTGGGGACAGGGGCCTACGAGCAGTACTTC. Its protein product is CASSLGTGAYEQYF.

The V and J genes are TRBV28 and TRBJ1-5, with 8 nucleotides matching TRBD1. The J segment lost 5 bases and the V segment lost 2 bases, leaving 2 bases of the junction unmatched. CDR3 length: 14 residues. CDR1 and CDR2 (germline): MDHEN, SYDVKM. CDR3 in DNA: TGTGCCAGCAGTTTACAGGGGGCCTATCAGCCCCAGCATTTT. This translates into CASSLQGAYQPQHF. Variable domain in full (rest from reference TRBV28 and TRBJ1-5): DVKVTQSSRYLVKRTGEKVFLECVQDMDHENMFWYRQDPGLGLRLIYFSYDVKMKEKGDIPEGYSVSREKKERFSLILESASTNQTSMYLCASSLQGAYQPQHFGDGTRLSIL.

The rearrangement joins TRBV19 to TRBJ2-1, with D perhaps given as TRBD1 or TRBD2 (5 bases each). Germline CDR1 is LNHDA and CDR2 is SQIVND (reference sequence). The V end lost 6 bases, the J end lost 0 bases, and 15 bases lay between the germline ends. The CDR3 loop spans 16 amino acids. The DNA for the CDR3 is TGTGCCAGTAGCTCCGGGTGGGGACCCTCCTACAATGAGCAGTTCTTC. It encodes CASSSGWGPSYNEQFF.

The rearrangement uses TRBV6-5 and TRBJ1-1, with a possible D match to TRBD1 (5 bases). CDR3 length: 15 residues. Trimming took off 5 bases at V and 1 base at J, with 14 bases between the two ends. Germline V gene data show CDR1 as MNHEY and CDR2 as SVGAGI. The CDR3 DNA sequence: TGTGCCAGCAGTCCTTCCGACAGATGGAACACTGAAGCTTTCTTT. Its translation is CASSPSDRWNTEAFF.

V usage is TRBV10-3 and J usage is TRBJ2-5, with TRBD1 as a possible D gene (5 bases). The V gene's germline CDR1 is ENHRY and CDR2 SYGVKD. Trimming pared 1 base from V and 5 bases from J, leaving 11 bases between. CDR3 size: 14 residues. The CDR3 is CAISEWAGRETQYF. CDR3 coding DNA: TGTGCCATCAGTGAGTGGGCAGGGCGGGAGACCCAGTACTTC.

The rearrangement links TRBV23-1 to TRBJ2-5; the match to TRBD1 covers 9 bases. TRBV23-1 is an open reading frame, and its role is uncertain. The CDR3 has 15 amino acids. V was pared by 3 bases and J by 5 bases, with 7 bases of the junction left unmatched. The CDR3 bases are TGCGCCAGCAGTCAGTGTACAGGGGGCAAGGAGACCCAGTACTTC. Protein: CASSQCTGGKETQYF.